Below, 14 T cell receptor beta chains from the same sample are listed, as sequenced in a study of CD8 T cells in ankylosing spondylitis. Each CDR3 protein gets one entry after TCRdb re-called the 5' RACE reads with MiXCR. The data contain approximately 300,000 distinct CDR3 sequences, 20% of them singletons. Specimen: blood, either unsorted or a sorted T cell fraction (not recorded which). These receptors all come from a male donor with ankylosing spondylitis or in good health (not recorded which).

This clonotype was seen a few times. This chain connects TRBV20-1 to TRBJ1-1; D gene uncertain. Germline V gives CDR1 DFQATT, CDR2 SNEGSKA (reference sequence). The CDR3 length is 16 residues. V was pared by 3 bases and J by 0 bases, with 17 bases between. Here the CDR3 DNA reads TGCAGTGCTAGCACGACAAGGAGAACCCTGAACACTGAAGCTTTCTTT. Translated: CSASTTRRTLNTEAFF.

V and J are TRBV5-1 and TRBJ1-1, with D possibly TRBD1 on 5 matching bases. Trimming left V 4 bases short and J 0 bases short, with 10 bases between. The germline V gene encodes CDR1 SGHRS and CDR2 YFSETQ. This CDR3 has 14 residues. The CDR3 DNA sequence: TGCGCCAGCAGCATAGGACAAATGAACACTGAAGCTTTCTTT. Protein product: CASSIGQMNTEAFF.

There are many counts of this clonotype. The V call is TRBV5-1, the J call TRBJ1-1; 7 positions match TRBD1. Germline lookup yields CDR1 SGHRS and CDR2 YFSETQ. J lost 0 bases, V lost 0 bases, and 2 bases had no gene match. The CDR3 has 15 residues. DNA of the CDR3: TGCGCCAGCAGCTTGGGCGACAGGGTGAACACTGAAGCTTTCTTT. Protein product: CASSLGDRVNTEAFF. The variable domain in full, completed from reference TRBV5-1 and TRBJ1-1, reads KAGVTQTPRYLIKTRGQQVTLSCSPISGHRSVSWYQQTPGQGLQFLFEYFSETQRNKGNFPGRFSGRQFSNSRSEMNVSTLELGDSALYLCASSLGDRVNTEAFFGQGTRLTVV.

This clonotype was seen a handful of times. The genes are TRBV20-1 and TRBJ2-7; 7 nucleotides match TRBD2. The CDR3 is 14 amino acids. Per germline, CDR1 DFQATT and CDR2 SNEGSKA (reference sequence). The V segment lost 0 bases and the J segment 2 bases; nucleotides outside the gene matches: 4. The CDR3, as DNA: TGCAGTGCTAGAGATGGGGGGGGACCCTACGAGCAGTACGTC. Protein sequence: CSARDGGGPYEQYV.

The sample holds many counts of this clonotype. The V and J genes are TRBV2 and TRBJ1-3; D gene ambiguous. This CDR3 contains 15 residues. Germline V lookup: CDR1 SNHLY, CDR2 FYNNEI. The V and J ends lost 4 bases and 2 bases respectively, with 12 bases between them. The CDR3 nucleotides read TGTGCCAGCAGTGGTGGGTCCCTCGCTGGAAACACCATATATTTT. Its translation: CASSGGSLAGNTIYF.

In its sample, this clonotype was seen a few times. CDR3 in DNA: TGTGCCAGCAGTTTTTACGGGGGCGATGAGCAGTTCTTC. This encodes CASSFYGGDEQFF. The V gene is TRBV27, the J gene TRBJ2-1; D tentatively fits TRBD1 or TRBD2 (6 bases each). Trimming stripped 3 bases from V and 8 bases from J, with 11 bases between. From germline, CDR1 is MNHEY and CDR2 SMNVEV (reference sequence). This CDR3 has 13 residues.

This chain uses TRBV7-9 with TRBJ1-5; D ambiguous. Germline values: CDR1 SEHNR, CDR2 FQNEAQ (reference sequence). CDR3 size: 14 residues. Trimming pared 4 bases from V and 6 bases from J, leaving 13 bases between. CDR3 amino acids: CASSSISVSQPQHF. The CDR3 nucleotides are TGTGCCAGCAGCTCTATTTCAGTAAGTCAGCCCCAGCATTTT.

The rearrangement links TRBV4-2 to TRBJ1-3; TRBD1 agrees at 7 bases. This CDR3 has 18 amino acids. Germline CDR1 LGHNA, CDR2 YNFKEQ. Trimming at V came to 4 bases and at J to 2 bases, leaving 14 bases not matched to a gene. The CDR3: CASSRGTRVDRAGNTIYF. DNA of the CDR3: TGTGCCAGCAGCCGCGGGACAAGAGTCGACAGGGCTGGAAACACCATATATTTT.

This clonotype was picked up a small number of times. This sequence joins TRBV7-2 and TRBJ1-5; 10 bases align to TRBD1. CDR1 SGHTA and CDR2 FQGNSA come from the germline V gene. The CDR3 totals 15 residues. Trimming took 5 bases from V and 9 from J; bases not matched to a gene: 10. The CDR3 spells CASSARPGTGAPQHF. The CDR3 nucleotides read TGTGCCAGCAGCGCCCGTCCCGGGACAGGGGCGCCCCAGCATTTT.

In nucleotides, the CDR3 is TGCGCCAGCAGCTTCTCGACAGGGGATACCGGGGAGCTGTTTTTT. Its translation is CASSFSTGDTGELFF. This rearrangement joins TRBV5-1 to TRBJ2-2; 8 positions agree with TRBD1. Germline V gene data show CDR1 as SGHRS and CDR2 as YFSETQ. The J segment lost 5 bases and the V segment lost 2 bases, leaving 5 bases of the junction unmatched. CDR3 length: 15 amino acids.

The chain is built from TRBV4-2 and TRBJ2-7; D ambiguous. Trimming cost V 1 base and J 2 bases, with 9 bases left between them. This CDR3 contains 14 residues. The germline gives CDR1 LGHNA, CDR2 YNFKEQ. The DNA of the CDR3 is TGTGCCAGCAGCCAAGCTCCCGGACCCTACGAGCAGTACGTC. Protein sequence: CASSQAPGPYEQYV.

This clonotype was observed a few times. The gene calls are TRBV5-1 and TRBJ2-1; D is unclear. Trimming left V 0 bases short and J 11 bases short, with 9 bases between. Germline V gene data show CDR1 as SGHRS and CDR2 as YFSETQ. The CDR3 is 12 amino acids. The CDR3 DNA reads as TGCGCCAGCAGCTTGGACTCCCGGCAGCAGTTCTTC. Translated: CASSLDSRQQFF.

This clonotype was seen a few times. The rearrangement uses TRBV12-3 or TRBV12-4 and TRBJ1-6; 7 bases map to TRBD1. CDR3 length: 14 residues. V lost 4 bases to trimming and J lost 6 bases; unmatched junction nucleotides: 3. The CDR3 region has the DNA TGTGCCAGCAGTTCCGGGACAGTTAATTCACCCCTCCACTTT. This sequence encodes CASSSGTVNSPLHF.

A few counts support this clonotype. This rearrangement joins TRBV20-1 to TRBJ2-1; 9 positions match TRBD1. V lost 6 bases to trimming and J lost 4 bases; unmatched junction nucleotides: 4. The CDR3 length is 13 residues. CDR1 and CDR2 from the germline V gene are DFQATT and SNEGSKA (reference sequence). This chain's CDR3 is CSAQTGGYNEQFF. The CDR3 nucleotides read TGCAGTGCCCAGACAGGGGGGTACAATGAGCAGTTCTTC.